The clone carrying this T cell receptor beta chain was counted a single time. Its antigen remains unidentified. TCR beta libraries used 2 to 2.5 micrograms of genomic DNA from cryopreserved PBMCs. The record originates from a study of cytotoxic CD8 clonotypes in ibrutinib-treated CLL. Across the study: Fewer than 13 relapsed/refractory, some 14 treatment-naive; roughly 18 IGHV unmutated. The samples contained 255,043 productive templates on average. They also contained an average of about 100,000 productive rearrangements. Findings and limits, study-wide: Exceeding age-matched healthy donors, baseline clonality also tracked the counts of circulating CD8+ T cells.

TCRdb's table, derived via immunoSEQ multiplex PCR, lists solely in-frame clones and lacks some. In the table there are approximately 70,000 clones, about nine tenths of which are singletons. Germline CDR1 and CDR2: SGHTA and FQGNSA. CDR3 length: 14 amino acids. V trimming: 5 bases; J trimming: 7 bases; junction bases outside the gene matches: 5. This clonotype was obtained from a human donor with chronic lymphocytic leukemia. The material was PBMCs, obtained after 12 months of ibrutinib treatment. J is TRBJ2-2 and V is TRBV7-2; TRBD1 aligns across 9 bases. The CDR3 sequence is CASSRDRADGELFF. DNA of the CDR3: TGTGCCAGCAGCAGGGACAGGGCTGACGGGGAGCTGTTTTTT.